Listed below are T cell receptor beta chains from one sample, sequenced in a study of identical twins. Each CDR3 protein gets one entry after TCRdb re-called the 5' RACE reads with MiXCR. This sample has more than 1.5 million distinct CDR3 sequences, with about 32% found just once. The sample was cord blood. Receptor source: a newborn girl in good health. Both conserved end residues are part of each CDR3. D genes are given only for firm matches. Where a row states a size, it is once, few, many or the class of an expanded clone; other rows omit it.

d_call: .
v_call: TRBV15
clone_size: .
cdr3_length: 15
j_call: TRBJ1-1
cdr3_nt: TGTGCCACCAGCAGAGGGACGGCTCTGAACACTGAAGCTTTCTTT
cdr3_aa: CATSRGTALNTEAFF

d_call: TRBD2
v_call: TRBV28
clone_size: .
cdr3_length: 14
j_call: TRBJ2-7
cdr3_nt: TGTGCCAGCAGTTCGGGGACTAGGGGCTGCGAGCAGTACTTC
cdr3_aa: CASSSGTRGCEQYF

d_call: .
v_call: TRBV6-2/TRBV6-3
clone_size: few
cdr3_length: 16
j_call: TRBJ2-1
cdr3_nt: TGTGCCAGCAGGAAGGGGGGGGCCCTCTCCTACAATGAGCAGTTCTTC
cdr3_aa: CASRKGGALSYNEQFF

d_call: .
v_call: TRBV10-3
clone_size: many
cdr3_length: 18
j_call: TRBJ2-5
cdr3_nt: TGTGCCATCAGTGAGTCCGGCTTAGAGGGCCCTCTCCAAGAGACCCAGTACTTC
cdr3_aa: CAISESGLEGPLQETQYF

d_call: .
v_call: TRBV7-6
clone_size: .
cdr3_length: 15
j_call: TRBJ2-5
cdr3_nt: TGTGCCAGCAGCTTAGCGCCGTTAAAAGAAGAGACCCAGTACTTC
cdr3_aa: CASSLAPLKEETQYF

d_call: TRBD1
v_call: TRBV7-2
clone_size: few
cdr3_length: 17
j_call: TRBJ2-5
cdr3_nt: TGTGCCAGCAGCTTCGGACTCATCAGGGGGTTTATAGAGACCCAGTACTTC
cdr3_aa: CASSFGLIRGFIETQYF

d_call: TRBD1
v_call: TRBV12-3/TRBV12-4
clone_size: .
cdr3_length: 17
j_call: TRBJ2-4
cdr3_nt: TGTGCCAGCAGTTTTTCGGGACAGACAGCAGCCAAAAACATTCAGTACTTC
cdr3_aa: CASSFSGQTAAKNIQYF

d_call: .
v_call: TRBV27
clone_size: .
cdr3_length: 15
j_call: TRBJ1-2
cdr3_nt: TGTGCCAGCAGTTTATCGATTGGGCAGGGCTATGGCTACACCTTC
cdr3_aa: CASSLSIGQGYGYTF

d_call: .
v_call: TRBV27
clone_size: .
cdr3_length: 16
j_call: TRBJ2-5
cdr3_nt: TGTGCCAGCAGTCCAGATAGGGGCTATGTCCACAATGAGCAGTACTTC
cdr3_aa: CASSPDRGYVHNEQYF

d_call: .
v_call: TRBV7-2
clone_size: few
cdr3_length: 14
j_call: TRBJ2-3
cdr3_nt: TGTGCCAGCAGCTCCTCACAGGGAACAGATACGCAGTATTTT
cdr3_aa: CASSSSQGTDTQYF

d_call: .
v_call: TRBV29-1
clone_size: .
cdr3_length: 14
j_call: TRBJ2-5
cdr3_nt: TGCAGCGTTGACTCGGGGGACTCCTACAATGAGCAGTACTTC
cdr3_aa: CSVDSGDSYNEQYF

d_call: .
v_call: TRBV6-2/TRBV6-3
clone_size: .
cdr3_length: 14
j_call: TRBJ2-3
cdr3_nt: TGTGCCAGCAGTTACTCTGGGGCGGCAGATACGCAGTATTTT
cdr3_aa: CASSYSGAADTQYF

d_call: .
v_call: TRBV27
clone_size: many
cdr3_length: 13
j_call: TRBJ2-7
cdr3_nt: TGTGCCAGCAGTTTCGGGGGAGGAAGCGAGCAGTACTTC
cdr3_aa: CASSFGGGSEQYF

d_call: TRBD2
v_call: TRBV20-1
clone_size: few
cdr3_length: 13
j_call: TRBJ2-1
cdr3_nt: TGCAGCGCGGCTAGCGGGGGTCACAATGAGCAGTTCTTC
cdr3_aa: CSAASGGHNEQFF

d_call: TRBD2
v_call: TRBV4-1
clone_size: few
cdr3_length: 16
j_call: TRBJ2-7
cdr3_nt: TGCGCCAGCAGCCAAGCTTTAGCGGGGGGAGTGAATGAGCAGTACTTC
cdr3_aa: CASSQALAGGVNEQYF

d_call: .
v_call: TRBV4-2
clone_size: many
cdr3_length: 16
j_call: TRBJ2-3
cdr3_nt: TGTGCCAGCAGCCAAGATCGGGCTGCACCCACAGATACGCAGTATTTT
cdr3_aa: CASSQDRAAPTDTQYF

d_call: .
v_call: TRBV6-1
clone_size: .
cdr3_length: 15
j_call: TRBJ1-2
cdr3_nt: TGTGCCAGCAGTGAAAGGCCGGGTTCAAACTATGGCTACACCTTC
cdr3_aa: CASSERPGSNYGYTF

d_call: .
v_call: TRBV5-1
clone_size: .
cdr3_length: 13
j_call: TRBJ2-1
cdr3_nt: TGCGCCAGCAGGCGGGACCCGACAAATGAGCAGTTCTTC
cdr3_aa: CASRRDPTNEQFF

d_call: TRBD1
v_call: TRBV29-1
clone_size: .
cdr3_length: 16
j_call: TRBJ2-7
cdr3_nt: TGCAGCGTTGAAGATGGGGGGGGACAGGGTACCTACGAGCAGTACTTC
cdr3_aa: CSVEDGGGQGTYEQYF

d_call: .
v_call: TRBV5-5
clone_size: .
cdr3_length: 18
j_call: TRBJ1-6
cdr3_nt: TGTGCCAGCAGCTTGCGGTCCAGGGGACCCTCCTATAATTCACCCCTCCACTTT
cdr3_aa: CASSLRSRGPSYNSPLHF

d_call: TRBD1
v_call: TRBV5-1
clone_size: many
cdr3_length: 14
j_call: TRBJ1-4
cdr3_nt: TGCGCCAGCAGAGGGACAGGGGTTAATGAAAAACTGTTTTTT
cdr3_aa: CASRGTGVNEKLFF

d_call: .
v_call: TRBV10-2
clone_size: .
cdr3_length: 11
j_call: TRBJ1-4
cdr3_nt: TGCGCCAGCAGTGACGGCGAAAAACTGTTTTTT
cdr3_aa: CASSDGEKLFF

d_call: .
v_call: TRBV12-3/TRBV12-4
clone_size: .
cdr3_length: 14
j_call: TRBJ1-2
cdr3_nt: TGTGCCAGCAGCCCGACAGCCCTCGGCTATGGCTACACCTTC
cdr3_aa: CASSPTALGYGYTF

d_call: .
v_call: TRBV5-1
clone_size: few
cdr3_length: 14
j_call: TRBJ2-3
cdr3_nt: TGCGCCAGCAGCTTGGCCCAGGGCTCAGATACGCAGTATTTT
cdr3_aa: CASSLAQGSDTQYF

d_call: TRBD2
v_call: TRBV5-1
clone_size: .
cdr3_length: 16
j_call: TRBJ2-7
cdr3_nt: TGCGCCAGCAGCTTGCCCGGGACTAGCGGGGGTTACGAGCAGTACTTC
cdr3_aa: CASSLPGTSGGYEQYF

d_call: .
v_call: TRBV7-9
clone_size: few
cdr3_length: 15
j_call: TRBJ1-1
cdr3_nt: TGTGCCAGCAGCTTCCCCGGGGCCAAGAACACTGAAGCTTTCTTT
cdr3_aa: CASSFPGAKNTEAFF

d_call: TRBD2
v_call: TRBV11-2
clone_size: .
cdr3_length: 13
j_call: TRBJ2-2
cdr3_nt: TGTGCCAGCAGCTTACTAGCGGGAGTGGAGCTGTTTTTT
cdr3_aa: CASSLLAGVELFF

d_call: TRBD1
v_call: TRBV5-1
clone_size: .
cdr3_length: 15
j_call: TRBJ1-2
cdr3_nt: TGCGCCAGCAGCCAACAGGGGCCCTCTGGGGAGGGCTACACCTTC
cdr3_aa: CASSQQGPSGEGYTF

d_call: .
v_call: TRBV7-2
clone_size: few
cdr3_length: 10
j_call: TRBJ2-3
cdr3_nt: TGTGCCAGCAGCGGGGACTCCCAGTATTTT
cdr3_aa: CASSGDSQYF

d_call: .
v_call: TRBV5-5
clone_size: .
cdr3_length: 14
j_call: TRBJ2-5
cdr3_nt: TGTGCCAGCAGAATCCAGGCTGACCAAGAGACCCAGTACTTC
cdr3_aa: CASRIQADQETQYF

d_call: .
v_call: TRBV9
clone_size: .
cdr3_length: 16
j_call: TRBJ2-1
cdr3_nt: TGTGCCAGCAGCCCGAGAGGTCTTGAGACAAGCCCCCTACAGTTCTTC
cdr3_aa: CASSPRGLETSPLQFF

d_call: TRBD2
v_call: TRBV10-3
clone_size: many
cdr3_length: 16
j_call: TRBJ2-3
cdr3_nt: TGTGCCATCAGTGAGGAACTAGCGGGAATCACAGATACGCAGTATTTT
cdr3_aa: CAISEELAGITDTQYF

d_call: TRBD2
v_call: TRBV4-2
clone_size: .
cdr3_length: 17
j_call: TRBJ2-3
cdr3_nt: TGTGCCAGCAGCCAAGATCTAGCGGGAGGATCCACAGATACGCAGTATTTT
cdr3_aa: CASSQDLAGGSTDTQYF

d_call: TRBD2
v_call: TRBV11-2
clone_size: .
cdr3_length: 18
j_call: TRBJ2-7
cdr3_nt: TGTGCCAGCAGCTTTCGTAGGACTCTGGGACTAGCGTCTTACGAGCAGTACTTC
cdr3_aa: CASSFRRTLGLASYEQYF

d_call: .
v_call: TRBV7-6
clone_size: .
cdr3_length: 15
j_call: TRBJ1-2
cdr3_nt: TGTGCCAGCAGCCCAAGGGCCGTTTTCTTCTATGGCTACACCTTC
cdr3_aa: CASSPRAVFFYGYTF

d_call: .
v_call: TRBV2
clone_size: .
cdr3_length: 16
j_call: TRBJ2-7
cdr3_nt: TGTGCCAGCAGTGAAGAGCCTTGGGGCAACCCCTACGAGCAGTACTTC
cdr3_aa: CASSEEPWGNPYEQYF

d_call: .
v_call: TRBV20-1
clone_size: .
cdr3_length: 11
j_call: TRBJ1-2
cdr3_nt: TGCAGTGCCGCGAGAGGGAATGGCTACACCTTC
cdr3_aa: CSAARGNGYTF

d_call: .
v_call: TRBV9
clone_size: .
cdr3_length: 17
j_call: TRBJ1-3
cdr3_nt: TGTGCCAGCAGCGTCCTTAAAGAAATACGATCTGGAAACACCATATATTTT
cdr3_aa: CASSVLKEIRSGNTIYF

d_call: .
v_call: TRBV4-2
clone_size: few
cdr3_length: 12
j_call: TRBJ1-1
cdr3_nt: TGTGCCAGCAGCCAAGCCTACAGTGAAGCTTTCTTT
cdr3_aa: CASSQAYSEAFF

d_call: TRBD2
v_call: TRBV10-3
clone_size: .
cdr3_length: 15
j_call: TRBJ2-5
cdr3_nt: TGTGCCATCAGTACCATAGCGGGAGGGCCAAATGAGCAGTACTTC
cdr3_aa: CAISTIAGGPNEQYF

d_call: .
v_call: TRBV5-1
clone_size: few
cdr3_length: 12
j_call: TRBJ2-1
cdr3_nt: TGCGCCAGCAGCCTCACAGGTAGCCAGCAGTTCTTC
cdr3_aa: CASSLTGSQQFF

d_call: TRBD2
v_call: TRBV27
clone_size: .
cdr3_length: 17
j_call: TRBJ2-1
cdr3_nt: TGTGCCAGCAGTTTATGGCCAGCGGGAGCTACTTACAATGAGCAGTTCTTC
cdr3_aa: CASSLWPAGATYNEQFF

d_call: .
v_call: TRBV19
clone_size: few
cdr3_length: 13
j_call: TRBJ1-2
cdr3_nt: TGTGCCAGTAGTACAGACCGACGGGATGGCTACACTTTC
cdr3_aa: CASSTDRRDGYTF

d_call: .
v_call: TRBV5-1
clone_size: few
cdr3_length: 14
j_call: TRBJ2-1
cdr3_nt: TGCGCCAGCAGCGCCGGGAGTTGGGTCAATGAGCAGTTCTTC
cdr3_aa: CASSAGSWVNEQFF

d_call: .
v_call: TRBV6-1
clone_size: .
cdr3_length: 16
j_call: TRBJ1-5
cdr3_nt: TGTGCCAGCAGTGAATCGGAGTGGTACGGCAATCAGCCCCAGCATTTT
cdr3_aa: CASSESEWYGNQPQHF

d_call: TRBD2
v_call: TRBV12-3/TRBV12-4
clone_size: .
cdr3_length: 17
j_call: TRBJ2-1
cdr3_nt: TGTGCCAGCGGCTCGGGACTAGCCGCCGGCCCCTACAATGAGCAGTTCTTC
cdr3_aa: CASGSGLAAGPYNEQFF

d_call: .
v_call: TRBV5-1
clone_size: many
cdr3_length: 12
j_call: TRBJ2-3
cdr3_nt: TGCGCCAGTACCGACGTGAGAGATACGCAGTATTTT
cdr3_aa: CASTDVRDTQYF

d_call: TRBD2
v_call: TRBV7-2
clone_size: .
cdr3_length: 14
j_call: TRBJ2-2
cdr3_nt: TGTGCCAGCAGCTTAGTAGCGGGTTCCGGGGAGCTGTTTTTT
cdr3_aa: CASSLVAGSGELFF

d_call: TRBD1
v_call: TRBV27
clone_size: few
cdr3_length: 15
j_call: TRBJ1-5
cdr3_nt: TGTGCCAGCAGTTTCCTCGACAGGGTTAATCAGCCCCAGCATTTT
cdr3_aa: CASSFLDRVNQPQHF